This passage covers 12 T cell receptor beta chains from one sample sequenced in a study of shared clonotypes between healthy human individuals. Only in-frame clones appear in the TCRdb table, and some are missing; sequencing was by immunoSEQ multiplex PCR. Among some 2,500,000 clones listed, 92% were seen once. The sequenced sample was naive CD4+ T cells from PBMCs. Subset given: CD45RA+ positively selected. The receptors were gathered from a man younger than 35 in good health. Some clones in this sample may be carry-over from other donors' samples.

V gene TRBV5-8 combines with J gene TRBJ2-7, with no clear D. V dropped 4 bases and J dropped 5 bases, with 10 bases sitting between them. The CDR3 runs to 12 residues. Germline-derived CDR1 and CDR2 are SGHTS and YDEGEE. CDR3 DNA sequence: TGTGCCAGCAGCCGACGAGAGAACGAGCAGTACTTC. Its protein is CASSRRENEQYF.

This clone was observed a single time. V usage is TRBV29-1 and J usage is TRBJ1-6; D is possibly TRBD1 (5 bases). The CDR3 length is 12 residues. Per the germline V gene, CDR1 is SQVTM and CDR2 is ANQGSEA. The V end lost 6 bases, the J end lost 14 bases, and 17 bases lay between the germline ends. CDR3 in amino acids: CSVDVGGSTLHF. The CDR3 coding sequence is TGCAGCGTCGATGTCGGGGGTAGTACCCTCCACTTT.

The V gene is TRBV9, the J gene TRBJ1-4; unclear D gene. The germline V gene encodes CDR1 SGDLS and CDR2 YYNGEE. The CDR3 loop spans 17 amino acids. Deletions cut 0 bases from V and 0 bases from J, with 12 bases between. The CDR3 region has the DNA TGTGCCAGCAGCGTAGCGGCAGGTGGGCCAACTAATGAAAAACTGTTTTTT. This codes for CASSVAAGGPTNEKLFF.

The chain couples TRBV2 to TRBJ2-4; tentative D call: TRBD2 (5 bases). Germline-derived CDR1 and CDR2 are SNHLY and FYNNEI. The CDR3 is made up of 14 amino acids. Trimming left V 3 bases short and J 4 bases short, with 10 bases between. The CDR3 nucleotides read TGTGCCAGCAGTGATGAGGGATGGAAAAACATTCAGTACTTC. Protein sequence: CASSDEGWKNIQYF.

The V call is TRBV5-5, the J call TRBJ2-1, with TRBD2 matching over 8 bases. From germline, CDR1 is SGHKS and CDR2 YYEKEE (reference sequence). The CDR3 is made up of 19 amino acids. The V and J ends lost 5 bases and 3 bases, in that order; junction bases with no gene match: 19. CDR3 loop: CASRRVAGGTAELYNEQFF. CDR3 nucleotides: TGTGCCAGCAGGAGGGTTGCGGGAGGAACCGCTGAACTCTACAATGAGCAGTTCTTC. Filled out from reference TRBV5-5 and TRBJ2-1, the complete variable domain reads DAGVTQSPTHLIKTRGQQVTLRCSPISGHKSVSWYQQVLGQGPQFIFQYYEKEERGRGNFPDRFSARQFPNYSSELNVNALLLGDSALYLCASRRVAGGTAELYNEQFFGPGTRLTVL.

CDR3 loop: CASSLGGGVPGQYF. CDR3 in DNA: TGTGCCAGCAGTTTAGGCGGGGGCGTACCGGGGCAGTACTTC. The chain couples TRBV28 to TRBJ2-7; TRBD2 is a possible D gene (7 bases). V lost 2 bases and J 9 bases, leaving 17 bases between the germline ends. The germline CDR1 and CDR2 sequences are MDHEN and SYDVKM. CDR3 length: 14 amino acids. Looking up the rest from reference TRBV28 and TRBJ2-7 gives the full variable domain: DVKVTQSSRYLVKRTGEKVFLECVQDMDHENMFWYRQDPGLGLRLIYFSYDVKMKEKGDIPEGYSVSREKKERFSLILESASTNQTSMYLCASSLGGGVPGQYFGPGTRLTVT.

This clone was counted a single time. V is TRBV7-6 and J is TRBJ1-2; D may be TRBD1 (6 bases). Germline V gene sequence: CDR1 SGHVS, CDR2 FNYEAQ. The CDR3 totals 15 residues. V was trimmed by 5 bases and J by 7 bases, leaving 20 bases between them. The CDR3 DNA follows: TGTGCCAGCAGCCTAGATCCCCGGGGGCCTGGTGGCTACACCTTC. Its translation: CASSLDPRGPGGYTF.

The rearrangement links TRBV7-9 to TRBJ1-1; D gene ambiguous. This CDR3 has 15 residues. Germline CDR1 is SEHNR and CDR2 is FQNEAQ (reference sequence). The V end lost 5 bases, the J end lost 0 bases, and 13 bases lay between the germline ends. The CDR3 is CASSGSLTMNTEAFF. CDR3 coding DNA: TGTGCCAGCAGCGGCTCTCTCACCATGAACACTGAAGCTTTCTTT.

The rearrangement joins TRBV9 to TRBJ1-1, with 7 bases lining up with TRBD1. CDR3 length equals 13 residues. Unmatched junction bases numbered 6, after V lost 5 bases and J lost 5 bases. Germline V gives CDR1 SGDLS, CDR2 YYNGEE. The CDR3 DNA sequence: TGTGCCAGCAGTTACAGGGGTTGGACTGAAGCTTTCTTT. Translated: CASSYRGWTEAFF.

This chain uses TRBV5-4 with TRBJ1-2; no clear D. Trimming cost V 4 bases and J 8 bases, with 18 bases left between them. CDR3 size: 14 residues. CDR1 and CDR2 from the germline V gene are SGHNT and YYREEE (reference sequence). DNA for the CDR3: TGTGCCAGCAGCCCATTGGACGCGCGTGGGGGCTACACCTTC. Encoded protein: CASSPLDARGGYTF.

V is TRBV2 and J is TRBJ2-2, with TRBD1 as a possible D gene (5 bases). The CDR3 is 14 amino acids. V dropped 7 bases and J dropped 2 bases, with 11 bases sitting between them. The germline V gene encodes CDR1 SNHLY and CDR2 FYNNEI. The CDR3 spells CASKEDSNTGELFF. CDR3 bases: TGTGCCAGCAAGGAAGACAGTAACACCGGGGAGCTGTTTTTT.

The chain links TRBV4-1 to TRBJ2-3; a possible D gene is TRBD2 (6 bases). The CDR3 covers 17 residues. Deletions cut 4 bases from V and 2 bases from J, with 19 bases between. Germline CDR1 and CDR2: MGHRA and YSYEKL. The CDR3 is CASSLTGTQDYTDTQYF. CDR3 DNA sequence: TGCGCCAGCAGCCTGACCGGGACTCAAGACTACACAGATACGCAGTATTTT.